This T cell receptor (beta chain) originates from a study of cytomegalovirus exposure and HLA in healthy donors. This clone was counted at least ten times. 60 Vbeta and 13 Jbeta primers were used in PCR. The repertoire was sequenced with immunoSEQ multiplex PCR; TCRdb's copy has only in-frame clones and lacks some. The sample has some 170,000 clones, about 81% seen once. Specimen: PBMCs. The sequence was obtained from a girl aged 2-10 years in good health and CMV-seropositive.

The CDR3 loop is CASSIDHAGESGANVLTF. CDR3 sequence (DNA): TGTGCCAGTAGTATAGACCACGCGGGTGAATCTGGGGCCAACGTCCTGACTTTC. This chain uses TRBV19 with TRBJ2-6; D is perhaps TRBD2 (5 bases). Per the germline V gene, CDR1 is LNHDA and CDR2 is SQIVND (reference sequence). This CDR3 region has 18 residues. V was cut by 0 bases and J by 1 base, with 13 bases left in between.